This T cell receptor (beta chain) originates from a study of beta chain features in type 1 diabetes. Regarding the study as a whole: People with Type 1 diabetes carried modestly yet significantly shorter TCRB CDR3s in all four CD4+ subsets. High TCR expression in some cells could lead to their over-representation in cDNA sequencing.

V lost 4 bases and J 0 bases, leaving 6 bases between the germline ends. CDR1 MDHEN and CDR2 SYDVKM come from the germline V gene. The CDR3 runs 14 residues. On this clone: Its antigen is still unknown.

The study reverse transcribed the entire isolated RNA, so it sequenced expressed TCRB transcripts. Mean read depth for naive, central memory and regulatory T cell samples was approximately 3.57 million reads. Here immunoSEQ multiplex PCR was the method, and the copy in TCRdb shows in-frame clones only, minus some. Of 50,000 to 65,000 clones detected, roughly 39% appear once; the ten largest clones hold over 1.1%. A CD45RO/CCR7/CD25/CD127/CD95/CD27 panel sorted naive, central memory, regulatory and stem cell-like memory CD4+ cells. The sequenced sample was Tregs from blood. V usage is TRBV28 and J usage is TRBJ1-4, with D unclear. This clonotype was obtained from a young man with type 1 diabetes. CDR3 region: CASSSPSTNEKLFF. CDR3 coding DNA: TGTGCCAGCAGTTCCCCTTCAACTAATGAAAAACTGTTTTTT.